The clone carrying this T cell receptor (beta chain) was detected only a few times. Its matching antigen is unknown. The entry originates in a study of regulatory T cells in long-lasting Graves disease. Study-wide results and limits: When disease was persistent, TRBV28, TRBJ1-2 and TRBJ2-5 were the favored segments. Whereas new patients shared 1,000 or so public clonotypes, persistent patients shared more, at approximately 2,500. Persistent Graves' patients had lower TCR diversity than newly diagnosed ones.

The time point denotes: persistent/refractory GD, antithyroid drugs over 5 years with positive TRAb. With RNA extracted from PBMCs as input, the TCR library was made. The peripheral blood volume drawn was approximately 9 milliliters, and it was collected into EDTA tubes. The V gene's germline CDR1 is LGHDT and CDR2 YNNKEL (reference sequence). There are 15 residues in the CDR3. With 6 bases clipped from V and 4 bases from J, the junction kept 8 bases outside the gene matches. The authors built TCR beta libraries using iRepertoire HTBI primers and Arm-PCR of CDR3 regions. TCRdb processed the multiplex PCR reads anew with MiXCR; each CDR3 protein has one entry. The table has around 500,000 distinct CDR3 sequences, about 20% seen once; the top ten hold 6.5% to 8%.

This chain links TRBV3-1 with TRBJ2-2; TRBD1 matches 7 bases. The sample consisted of peripheral blood mononuclear cells (PBMCs), taken when the disease was refractory, from a patient treated with antithyroid drugs. The source of this sequence is a female donor with Graves disease. The CDR3 bases are TGTGCCAGCAGTCTCCGACAGGGCTCCACCGGGGAGCTGTTTTTT. It specifies CASSLRQGSTGELFF.